This T cell receptor (beta chain) was profiled in a study of T cell responses to AZD1222 COVID-19 vaccine. Assay: immunoSEQ multiplex PCR; the TCRdb copy retains only in-frame clones and omits some. The sample yields roughly 81,000 clones, around nine tenths seen once. Sample: peripheral blood, taken on day 0 of AZD1222 vaccination. The receptor was derived from an adult in good health.

The DNA of the CDR3 is TGTGCCAGCAGTGAAGCCGGGGGCTCTAATTCACCCCTCCACTTT. Amino acid sequence: CASSEAGGSNSPLHF. The chain combines TRBV6-1 with TRBJ1-6, with D possibly matching TRBD1 (6 bases). V lost 0 bases and J lost 6, with 9 bases in between. The CDR3 is 15 residues long. Germline assignment: CDR1 MNHNS and CDR2 SASEGT.